The rows below give T cell receptor beta chains drawn from one sample of a study of T-cell memory formation after mild COVID-19. MiXCR was run by TCRdb on the 5' RACE reads, yielding one entry per CDR3 protein. Of around 200,000 distinct CDR3 sequences detected, roughly 27% appear once; the ten largest clones hold 11%. What was sequenced was PBMCs or a T cell subset sorted from them (not recorded which). The receptors here all came from an adult woman who had mild COVID-19 (a few samples of this study predate the infection). Cell type and time point are not known. CDR3s include the opening cysteine and the closing phenylalanine or tryptophan. The D gene is left open where the match is weak. A row's size may be missing; if present it is once, few, many or a size class.

abundance,j_gene,d_gene,v_gene,CDR3aa,CDR3nt
few,TRBJ1-4,TRBD1,TRBV5-1,CASSLGTINRGNEKLFF,TGCGCCAGCAGCTTGGGGACCATTAACAGGGGAAATGAAAAACTGTTTTTT
few,TRBJ1-2,.,TRBV6-5,CASSPRTEVYGYTF,TGTGCCAGCAGTCCCCGGACAGAAGTCTATGGCTACACCTTC
.,TRBJ1-1,.,TRBV7-9,CASSREAEAFF,TGTGCCAGCAGCCGGGAAGCTGAAGCTTTCTTT
few,TRBJ1-4,.,TRBV20-1,CSAGRDEKLFF,TGCAGTGCCGGGAGGGATGAAAAACTGTTTTTT
.,TRBJ2-1,.,TRBV2,CASTRSGFPNNEQFF,TGTGCCAGCACGAGGTCGGGGTTCCCCAACAATGAGCAGTTCTTC
few,TRBJ1-2,.,TRBV5-6,CASSSPGEINYGYTF,TGTGCCAGCAGCTCTCCGGGAGAAATTAACTATGGCTACACCTTC
few,TRBJ2-1,TRBD1,TRBV19,CASTTGPSSYNEQFF,TGTGCCAGTACGACAGGGCCGAGCTCCTACAATGAGCAGTTCTTC
.,TRBJ2-3,.,TRBV12-3/TRBV12-4,CASSPDGVTDTQYF,TGTGCCAGCAGCCCGGACGGAGTTACTGATACGCAGTATTTT
many,TRBJ2-5,.,TRBV29-1,CSVGLRGGQETQYF,TGCAGCGTTGGTCTAAGGGGGGGACAAGAGACCCAGTACTTC
.,TRBJ2-2,.,TRBV6-2/TRBV6-3,CASSYAAGSGELFF,TGTGCCAGCAGTTACGCCGCGGGCTCCGGGGAGCTGTTTTTT
.,TRBJ2-1,TRBD2,TRBV7-6,CASSLSGTSPHEQFF,TGTGCCAGCAGCCTATCAGGGACTAGCCCCCATGAGCAGTTCTTC
few,TRBJ2-7,TRBD1,TRBV20-1,CSARMFGQGIRYEQYF,TGCAGTGCTAGGATGTTCGGACAGGGGATTAGGTACGAGCAGTACTTC
.,TRBJ2-7,.,TRBV29-1,CSVEDRQGSSYEQYF,TGCAGCGTTGAAGATCGGCAGGGGAGCTCCTACGAGCAGTACTTC
.,TRBJ2-1,TRBD2,TRBV4-2,CASSPRAGGINEQFF,TGTGCCAGCAGCCCGCGTGCGGGAGGAATCAATGAGCAGTTCTTC
.,TRBJ2-5,TRBD1,TRBV6-1,CASSRLLGGQGHGWGQETQYF,TGTGCCAGCAGTCGCCTCTTGGGGGGACAGGGCCACGGGTGGGGTCAAGAGACCCAGTACTTC
few,TRBJ2-3,.,TRBV18,CASSPSQGTDTQYF,TGTGCCAGCTCACCTTCACAGGGAACAGATACGCAGTATTTT
few,TRBJ2-1,TRBD2,TRBV18,CASSPSSGGAHEQFF,TGTGCCAGCTCACCCTCTAGCGGGGGGGCCCATGAGCAGTTCTTC
.,TRBJ2-5,TRBD2,TRBV20-1,CSATTSGGAWETQYF,TGCAGTGCTACGACTAGCGGGGGGGCCTGGGAGACCCAGTACTTC
.,TRBJ2-7,.,TRBV29-1,CSVEDTLSYEQYF,TGCAGCGTCGAAGACACCCTCTCCTACGAGCAGTACTTC
.,TRBJ2-7,.,TRBV12-3/TRBV12-4,CASRLRDNYEQYF,TGTGCCAGCAGACTCCGGGACAACTACGAGCAGTACTTC
.,TRBJ1-3,.,TRBV6-5,CASTPGVGYTIYF,TGTGCCAGCACTCCAGGGGTGGGATACACCATATATTTT
.,TRBJ2-5,.,TRBV12-3/TRBV12-4,CASSFGDTETQYF,TGTGCCAGCAGTTTCGGGGACACAGAGACCCAGTACTTC
few,TRBJ2-1,TRBD2,TRBV5-6,CASSSAGTSNEQFF,TGTGCCAGCAGCAGCGCCGGGACTAGCAATGAGCAGTTCTTC
few,TRBJ1-5,TRBD1,TRBV2,CASTNVPGQGFGQPQHF,TGTGCCAGCACGAACGTCCCGGGACAGGGTTTCGGGCAGCCCCAGCATTTT
.,TRBJ2-2,TRBD2,TRBV18,CASSPPLAGYNTGELFF,TGTGCCAGCTCACCACCCCTAGCGGGCTATAACACCGGGGAGCTGTTTTTT
many,TRBJ2-7,TRBD1,TRBV12-3/TRBV12-4,CASSSGTGGYEQYF,TGTGCCAGCAGCTCCGGGACAGGGGGCTACGAGCAGTACTTC
.,TRBJ2-4,.,TRBV9,CASSPYKDIQYF,TGTGCCAGCAGCCCGTACAAGGACATTCAGTACTTC
.,TRBJ2-7,.,TRBV5-1,CASRSVQGFEQYF,TGCGCCAGCAGATCGGTTCAGGGATTCGAGCAGTACTTC
few,TRBJ2-1,.,TRBV7-8,CASSIRSAPYNEQFF,TGTGCCAGCAGCATAAGGAGTGCCCCCTACAATGAGCAGTTCTTC
few,TRBJ2-7,TRBD2,TRBV5-6,CASSLFPSGYEQYF,TGTGCCAGCAGCTTGTTCCCTAGCGGGTACGAGCAGTACTTC
few,TRBJ2-7,TRBD1,TRBV18,CASSPGGTGSYEQYF,TGTGCCAGCTCACCAGGCGGGACAGGCAGCTACGAGCAGTACTTC
.,TRBJ2-5,TRBD2,TRBV2,CASSETVAGSETQYF,TGTGCCAGCAGTGAGACCGTAGCGGGAAGTGAGACCCAGTACTTC
many,TRBJ2-7,.,TRBV5-4,CASSLDVMAGDYEQYF,TGTGCCAGCAGCTTGGATGTCATGGCAGGCGATTACGAGCAGTACTTC
.,TRBJ2-3,TRBD2,TRBV19,CSSSSTGTTSTDTQYF,TGTTCCAGTAGCTCAACCGGGACTACTAGCACAGATACGCAGTATTTT
.,TRBJ2-7,TRBD2,TRBV20-1,CSARSGLAGGSYEQYF,TGCAGTGCTCGTAGTGGACTAGCGGGAGGGTCCTACGAGCAGTACTTC
.,TRBJ2-7,.,TRBV29-1,CSVLGTQSYEQYF,TGCAGCGTCCTAGGGACACAGTCGTACGAGCAGTACTTC
few,TRBJ2-3,TRBD2,TRBV18,CASSPRTSGVDTQYF,TGTGCCAGCTCACCACGGACTAGCGGGGTCGATACGCAGTATTTT
.,TRBJ1-1,TRBD1,TRBV6-5,CASSYRTGGMNTEAFF,TGTGCCAGCAGTTACAGGACAGGGGGCATGAACACTGAAGCTTTCTTT
.,TRBJ2-7,TRBD2,TRBV5-1,CASSLASSGDPYEQYF,TGCGCCAGCAGCCTCGCATCTAGCGGAGATCCCTACGAGCAGTACTTC
.,TRBJ1-5,.,TRBV12-3/TRBV12-4,CASSWDSNQPQHF,TGTGCCAGCAGTTGGGATAGCAATCAGCCCCAGCATTTT
.,TRBJ1-2,TRBD1,TRBV7-2,CASSFAGQGTWSNYGYTF,TGTGCCAGCAGCTTCGCGGGACAGGGGACGTGGTCGAACTATGGCTACACCTTC
many,TRBJ2-3,.,TRBV11-3,CASSFVGSVDTQYF,TGTGCCAGCAGCTTCGTCGGGAGTGTAGATACGCAGTATTTT
many,TRBJ2-3,TRBD2,TRBV7-9,CASSFGLAGAAKSSTDTQYF,TGTGCCAGCAGTTTCGGACTAGCGGGAGCGGCCAAATCTAGCACAGATACGCAGTATTTT
.,TRBJ2-7,.,TRBV27,CASSFFGISYEQYF,TGTGCCAGCAGTTTTTTTGGGATCTCCTACGAGCAGTACTTC
few,TRBJ2-1,TRBD2,TRBV4-2,CASSQEGLAGYNEQFF,TGTGCCAGCAGCCAAGAAGGGCTAGCGGGCTACAATGAGCAGTTCTTC
.,TRBJ2-1,.,TRBV24-1,CATSWGNNEQFF,TGTGCCACCAGTTGGGGTAACAATGAGCAGTTCTTC
many,TRBJ2-5,.,TRBV2,CASSVWGQEETQYF,TGTGCCAGCAGTGTCTGGGGGCAGGAGGAGACCCAGTACTTC
many,TRBJ2-3,TRBD2,TRBV5-1,CASRDSTSGIGTDTQYF,TGCGCCAGCAGGGATAGTACTAGCGGGATAGGCACAGATACGCAGTATTTT
.,TRBJ2-1,.,TRBV5-1,CASSSYDRKGDEQFF,TGCGCCAGCAGCTCTTACGACAGGAAAGGAGATGAGCAGTTCTTC
.,TRBJ2-7,.,TRBV25-1,CASSAGTDYEQYF,TGTGCCAGCAGTGCAGGAACCGACTACGAGCAGTACTTC
.,TRBJ2-1,TRBD2,TRBV4-3,CASSQGARGVDEQFF,TGCGCCAGCAGCCAAGGAGCCCGGGGGGTGGATGAGCAGTTCTTC
.,TRBJ2-5,.,TRBV19,CASSIGRETQYF,TGTGCCAGTAGTATAGGCAGAGAGACCCAGTACTTC
few,TRBJ1-1,.,TRBV12-3/TRBV12-4,CASSFTPSSATEAFF,TGTGCCAGCAGTTTTACGCCCAGCTCGGCCACTGAAGCTTTCTTT
.,TRBJ1-4,TRBD1,TRBV12-3/TRBV12-4,CASRRSRDRGNEKLFF,TGTGCCAGCAGAAGAAGCCGGGACAGGGGGAATGAAAAACTGTTTTTT
.,TRBJ2-7,TRBD2,TRBV12-3/TRBV12-4,CASRSPGGSHYEQYF,TGTGCCAGCAGATCCCCGGGGGGATCACACTACGAGCAGTACTTC